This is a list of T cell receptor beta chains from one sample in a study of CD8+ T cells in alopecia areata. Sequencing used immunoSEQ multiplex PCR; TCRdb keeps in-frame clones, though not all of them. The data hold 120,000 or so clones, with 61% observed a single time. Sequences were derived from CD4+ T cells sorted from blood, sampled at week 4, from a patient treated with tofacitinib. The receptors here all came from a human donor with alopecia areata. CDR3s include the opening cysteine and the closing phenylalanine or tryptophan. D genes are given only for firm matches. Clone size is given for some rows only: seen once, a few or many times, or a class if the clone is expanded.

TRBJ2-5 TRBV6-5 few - CASRAEETQYF TGTGCCAGCAGAGCTGAAGAGACCCAGTACTTC
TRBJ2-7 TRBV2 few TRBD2 CASAVGLAGREQYF TGTGCCAGCGCGGTTGGACTAGCGGGGCGGGAGCAGTACTTC
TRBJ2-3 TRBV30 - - CAWSVGGTDTQYF TGTGCCTGGAGTGTGGGGGGCACAGATACGCAGTATTTT
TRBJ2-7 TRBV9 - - CASSVEAVPYEQYF TGTGCCAGCAGCGTAGAAGCGGTTCCCTACGAGCAGTACTTC
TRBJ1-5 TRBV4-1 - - CASSQEGNARNQPQHF TGCGCCAGCAGCCAAGAGGGGAACGCCCGCAATCAGCCCCAGCATTTT
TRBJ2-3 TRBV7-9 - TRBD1 CASSHRGTGYTDTQYF TGTGCCAGCAGCCACCGCGGGACAGGGTACACAGATACGCAGTATTTT
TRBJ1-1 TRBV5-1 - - CASSSKAFF TGCGCCAGCAGCTCCAAAGCTTTCTTT
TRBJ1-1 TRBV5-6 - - CASSPLPTEAQEAFF TGTGCCAGCAGCCCCTTACCGACAGAGGCCCAAGAAGCTTTCTTT
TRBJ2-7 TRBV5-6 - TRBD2 CASSGRTSGTYEQYF TGTGCCAGCAGCGGACGGACTAGCGGTACCTACGAGCAGTACTTC
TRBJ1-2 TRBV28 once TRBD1 CASSSTGDTSYGYTF TGTGCCAGCAGTTCCACAGGGGACACCTCCTATGGCTACACCTTC
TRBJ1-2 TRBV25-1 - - CASSAGYGYTF TGTGCCAGCAGTGCCGGGTATGGCTACACCTTC
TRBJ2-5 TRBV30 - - CAWTLGSRTQYF TGTGCCTGGACCCTTGGTTCGCGGACCCAGTACTTC
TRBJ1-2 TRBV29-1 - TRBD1 CSVAPQGGYGYTF TGCAGCGTTGCCCCACAGGGGGGCTATGGCTACACCTTC
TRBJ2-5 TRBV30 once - CACSTEGIIGETQYF TGTGCCTGTTCGACGGAGGGGATCATAGGGGAGACCCAGTACTTC
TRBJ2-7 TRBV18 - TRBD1 CASSPETGGYEQYF TGTGCCAGCTCACCAGAGACAGGGGGCTACGAGCAGTACTTC
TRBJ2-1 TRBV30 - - CAWSVLTDNEQFF TGTGCCTGGAGTGTACTGACAGACAATGAGCAGTTCTTC
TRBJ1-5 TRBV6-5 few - CASSSVQGQPQHF TGTGCCAGCAGTTCCGTCCAGGGTCAGCCCCAGCATTTT
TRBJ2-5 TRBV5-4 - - CASSWAGWETQYF TGTGCCAGCAGCTGGGCAGGGTGGGAGACCCAGTACTTC
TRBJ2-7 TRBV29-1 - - CSVVGRGTYEQYF TGCAGCGTTGTGGGGCGTGGGACTTACGAGCAGTACTTC
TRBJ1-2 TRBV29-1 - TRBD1 CSVDRDRSYGYTF TGCAGCGTTGACAGGGACAGGTCCTATGGCTACACCTTC
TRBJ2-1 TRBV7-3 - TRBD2 CASSSTRTSGEQFF TGTGCCAGCAGCTCCACACGGACTAGCGGGGAGCAGTTCTTC
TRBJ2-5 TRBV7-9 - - CASSPEGTQYF TGTGCCAGCAGCCCAGAGGGGACCCAGTACTTC
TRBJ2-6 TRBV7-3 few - CASSKTNRVPGANVLTF TGTGCCAGCAGTAAAACCAACAGGGTCCCTGGGGCCAACGTCCTGACTTTC
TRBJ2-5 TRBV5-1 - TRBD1 CASSLAGTGGQETQYF TGCGCCAGCAGCTTGGCCGGGACAGGGGGACAAGAGACCCAGTACTTC
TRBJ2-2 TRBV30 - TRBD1 CAWSTGAEVYLDAGELFF TGTGCCTGGAGTACAGGGGCGGAAGTGTATCTGGACGCCGGGGAGCTGTTTTTT
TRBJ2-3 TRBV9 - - CASSLGTPRADTQYF TGTGCCAGCAGCCTTGGGACCCCACGCGCAGATACGCAGTATTTT
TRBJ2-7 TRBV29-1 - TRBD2 CSARLAGVYEQYF TGCAGCGCCCGACTAGCGGGAGTATACGAGCAGTACTTC
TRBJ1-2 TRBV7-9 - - CASSLGQRGYTF TGTGCCAGCAGCTTGGGTCAGAGGGGCTACACCTTC
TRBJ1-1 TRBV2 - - CASTLQNTEAFF TGTGCCAGCACTTTACAGAACACTGAAGCTTTCTTT
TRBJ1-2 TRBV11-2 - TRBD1 CASSLQQRTGDTF TGTGCCAGCAGCCTACAACAAAGGACAGGGGACACCTTC
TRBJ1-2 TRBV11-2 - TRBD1 CASSPDRQGYGYTF TGTGCCAGCAGCCCCGACCGACAGGGCTATGGCTACACCTTC
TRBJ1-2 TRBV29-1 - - CSVELPSGYTF TGCAGCGTTGAACTTCCTTCGGGCTACACCTTC
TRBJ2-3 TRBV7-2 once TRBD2 CASSFVREGGDTQYF TGTGCCAGCAGCTTTGTACGGGAGGGAGGAGATACGCAGTATTTT
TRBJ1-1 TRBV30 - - CAGERNTEAFF TGTGCCGGAGAGAGGAACACTGAAGCTTTCTTT
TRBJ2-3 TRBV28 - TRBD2 CASYPGTSGTESTDTQYF TGTGCCAGCTATCCTGGGACTAGCGGAACGGAAAGCACAGATACGCAGTATTTT
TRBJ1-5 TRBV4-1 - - CASSQGMGDQPQHF TGCGCCAGCAGCCAAGGGATGGGGGATCAGCCCCAGCATTTT
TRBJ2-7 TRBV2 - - CASSVPIHEQYF TGTGCCAGCAGTGTTCCGATCCACGAGCAGTACTTC
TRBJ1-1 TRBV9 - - CASSVGQVNTEAFF TGTGCCAGCAGCGTAGGACAGGTGAACACTGAAGCTTTCTTT
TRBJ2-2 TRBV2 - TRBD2 CASSVGHYWRGSTGELFF TGTGCCAGCAGTGTTGGGCACTACTGGCGGGGGAGCACCGGGGAGCTGTTTTTT
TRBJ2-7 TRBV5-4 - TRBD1 CASSPKTGLGEQYF TGTGCCAGCAGCCCGAAGACAGGGTTGGGCGAGCAGTACTTC
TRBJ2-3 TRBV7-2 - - CASSLAGSTDTQYF TGTGCCAGCAGCTTAGCGGGTAGCACAGATACGCAGTATTTT
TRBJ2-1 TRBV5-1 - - CASKQAGSYNEQFF TGCGCCAGCAAACAGGCGGGTTCCTACAATGAGCAGTTCTTC
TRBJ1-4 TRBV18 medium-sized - CASSPGRRQATNEKLFF TGTGCCAGCTCACCAGGGCGGCGGCAGGCAACTAATGAAAAACTGTTTTTT
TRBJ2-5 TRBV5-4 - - CASSLQGIGETQYF TGTGCCAGCAGCTTACAGGGAATAGGAGAGACCCAGTACTTC
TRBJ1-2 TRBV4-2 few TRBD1 CASSQGGQANYGYTF TGTGCCAGCAGCCAAGGGGGACAGGCGAACTATGGCTACACCTTC
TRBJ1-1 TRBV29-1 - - CSVDGRVTEAFF TGCAGCGTTGATGGCAGGGTCACTGAAGCTTTCTTT